This T cell receptor (beta chain) was sequenced during a study of radiotherapy plus CTLA-4 blockade in lung cancer (dated by TCRdb to the late 2010s). For context, the study as a whole: Among the enrolled patients, roughly 17% had an objective response, and around 31% reached disease control.

Library preparation used the immunoSEQ multiplex PCR assay. The source is immuneACCESS, and TCRdb retained only in-frame sequences with V and J called. Part of the clones is not carried over; for the studies checked, unresolved V genes explain less than half of this, and the remainder is unexplained. The sample contains roughly 120,000 clones, more than 65% of them found a single time. Together, the top ten hold 3.3% of the sample. Germline trimming: 4 bases from V, 0 bases from J; junction bases outside gene matches: 5. The CDR3 contains 18 residues, cysteine and phenylalanine counted. This entry keeps only the CDR3 DNA: 54 bases, framed from base 1. The germline V gene (reference sequence) supplies CDR1 LNHDA and CDR2 SQIVND. About this clone: The specificity of this receptor is unknown. No base qualities exist here, and no much larger clone lies one base off it.

Focal radiation therapy combined with CTLA-4 blockade (ipilimumab) was tested in patients with chemo-refractory metastatic non-small-cell lung cancer. Findings and caveats that apply to the study as a whole: After treatment with radiotherapy and ipilimumab, TCR clones that originated in tumors expanded in peripheral blood. The strongest predictors of response were reported to be early dynamic shifts in blood T cell clones along with a rise in serum interferon-beta following radiation.

This sequence was found in a human donor with non-small cell lung cancer that progressed on radiotherapy plus ipilimumab. Some clones in this sample may be carry-over from other donors' samples. Sample: peripheral blood, taken from a patient treated with radiotherapy plus ipilimumab. The V and J segments used are TRBV19 and TRBJ2-3; 15 bases in the junction line up with TRBD2. The CDR3 corresponds to CASSTGTSGGTSTDTQYF. The nucleotides are TGTGCCAGTAGTACCGGGACTAGCGGGGGGACCAGCACAGATACGCAGTATTTT.